This T cell receptor (beta chain) was recovered during a study of blood T cell repertoires in COVID-19. For the study at large: Whether acute or convalescent, the COVID-19 samples came from the United States, Italy and Spain.

The CDR3 runs to 13 residues. Germline CDR1 reads MNHNS; CDR2 reads SASEGT. The J segment lost 6 bases and the V segment lost 0 bases, leaving 2 bases of the junction unmatched. In the original processing: Estimation of nucleated cell counts relied on the amplification of reference gene primers. Sequencing used immunoSEQ multiplex PCR; TCRdb keeps in-frame clones, though not all of them. V and J calls and clone size are as listed in that table; D and trimming were resolved from the DNA. Counted here are fewer than 250,000 clones, around 80% occurring once; the ten biggest clones make up more than 10%.

Sequencing used peripheral blood. The clonotype originates from a middle-aged woman with acute or convalescent COVID-19. The V and J genes are TRBV6-1 and TRBJ2-7; the match to TRBD1 covers 7 bases. The CDR3, as DNA: TGTGCCAGCAGTGAAGCCACAGGGGTCGAGCAGTACTTC. As protein: CASSEATGVEQYF.